The 17 T cell receptor beta chains listed next were all sequenced from one sample in a study of CD8+CD57+ T cells in acquired aplastic anemia. TCR beta VDJ and CDR3 were profiled, and genomic DNA was the template. TCRdb independently ran MiXCR on the reads; one entry per CDR3 protein. The repertoire consists of approximately 470,000 distinct CDR3 sequences, with 25% to 40% occurring once and the leading ten covering less than 0.85%. In patients chosen for sequencing, flow cytometry had shown CD8+CD57+ cell expansion. Sequencing used sorted CD4+, CD8+, or CD8+CD57+ T cells (not recorded which) from PBMCs. The receptors were sampled from a human donor with aplastic anemia.

Details on this clonotype: A single base separates this from a much larger clone, so it may be a read error. The chain carries TRBV7-8 and TRBJ2-1; D is ambiguous. The germline gives CDR1 SGHVS, CDR2 FQNEAQ. With 6 bases removed from V and 7 bases from J, the gap between germline ends came to 10 bases. This CDR3 has 12 amino acids. The CDR3 DNA reads TGTGCCAGCAGATGGAATCCTAATGAGCAGTTCTTC. As protein: CASRWNPNEQFF.

This CDR3 is CASSQMTGSQETQYF. The CDR3 nucleotides are TGTGCCAGCAGCCAAATGACCGGGTCACAAGAGACCCAGTACTTC. The chain combines TRBV3-1 with TRBJ2-5; D uncertain. The CDR3 spans 15 residues. Germline V gives CDR1 LGHDT, CDR2 YNNKEL (reference sequence). V lost 2 bases and J lost 2, with 12 bases in between.

This clonotype was seen at least ten times. The chain combines TRBV7-8 with TRBJ2-7; D is uncertain. Germline CDR1 reads SGHVS; CDR2 reads FQNEAQ. Trimming took off 4 bases at V and 4 bases at J, with 8 bases between the two ends. The CDR3 runs to 12 residues. CDR3 sequence: CASSSKLYEQYF. CDR3 nucleotide sequence: TGTGCCAGCAGCTCCAAACTTTACGAGCAGTACTTC.

The rearrangement joins TRBV2 to TRBJ1-3; 11 bases fit TRBD1. V was pared by 4 bases and J by 2 bases, with 10 bases of the junction left unmatched. Per the germline V gene, CDR1 is SNHLY and CDR2 is FYNNEI. CDR3 length: 18 residues. The CDR3 here is CASSGSGTGGRPGNTIYF. The CDR3 DNA is TGTGCCAGCAGTGGATCCGGGACAGGGGGACGTCCTGGAAACACCATATATTTT.

At least ten counts were recorded for this clonotype. The J gene is TRBJ1-1, the V gene TRBV10-3; no reliable D call. V lost 6 bases and J 0 bases, leaving 8 bases between the germline ends. The CDR3 runs 13 residues. Germline V gene sequence: CDR1 ENHRY, CDR2 SYGVKD. Here the CDR3 reads CAISGGMNTEAFF. The CDR3 DNA reads as TGTGCCATCAGCGGCGGAATGAACACTGAAGCTTTCTTT.

V and J are TRBV6-1 and TRBJ1-2; D is undetermined. V shed 4 bases and J shed 9 bases, with 9 bases lying between them. Germline lookup yields CDR1 MNHNS and CDR2 SASEGT. This CDR3 region has 11 residues. The CDR3 region is CASSVSARYTF. CDR3 nucleotides: TGTGCCAGCAGTGTGTCAGCCCGCTACACCTTC.

The gene calls are TRBV4-1 and TRBJ2-7; D unresolved. There are 14 residues in the CDR3. CDR1 is MGHRA, CDR2 YSYEKL, per germline. Trimming shortened V by 3 bases and J by 5 bases, and 14 bases separated the two germline ends. Written as DNA, the CDR3 is TGCGCCAGCAGCCAGAGGACCCCAAACGACGAGCAGTACTTC. Its translation is CASSQRTPNDEQYF.

This clonotype was counted at least ten times. This rearrangement joins TRBV24-1 to TRBJ2-3; D possibly corresponds to TRBD2 (5 bases). With 3 bases removed from V and 1 base from J, the gap between germline ends came to 19 bases. The CDR3 spans 18 residues. Germline values: CDR1 KGHDR, CDR2 SFDVKD. The CDR3 protein is CATSDPSPFGLGTDTQYF. CDR3 nucleotide sequence: TGTGCCACCAGTGATCCTTCTCCTTTTGGACTCGGCACAGATACGCAGTATTTT.

The chain recombines TRBV5-1 with TRBJ1-1; TRBD1 agrees at 11 bases. CDR1 is SGHRS and CDR2 is YFSETQ in the germline V gene. This CDR3 spans 13 amino acids. V lost 4 bases and J lost 7; bases outside the gene matches: 3. This CDR3 is CASSEGTGGEAFF. CDR3 DNA: TGCGCCAGCAGCGAGGGGACAGGGGGTGAAGCTTTCTTT.

This clonotype was counted a few times. CDR3 nucleotide sequence: TGTGCCAGCAGCTTGGGGATTATGAATGAGCAGTTCTTC. This encodes CASSLGIMNEQFF. The V and J genes are TRBV7-3 and TRBJ2-1; the D is unclear. The CDR3 is 13 amino acids. Germline V gene sequence: CDR1 SGHTA, CDR2 FQGTGA. V was clipped by 3 bases and J by 7 bases, with 10 bases between them.

This chain connects TRBV6-1 to TRBJ1-5, with D possibly being TRBD1 (5 bases). The length of the CDR3 is 15 residues. Per the germline V gene, CDR1 is MNHNS and CDR2 is SASEGT. Trimming cost V 8 bases and J 0 bases, with 14 bases left between them. The CDR3 spells CASGASRASNQPQHF. The CDR3 DNA sequence: TGTGCCAGCGGGGCGAGCAGGGCTAGCAATCAGCCCCAGCATTTT.

This clonotype was counted between two and nine times. This CDR3 fails to terminate in the conserved phenylalanine or tryptophan, so it likely reflects a read error. The DNA is omitted, as the CDR3 cannot be located on it reliably, and the CDR3 follows TCRdb's listing. The CDR3 spells CSVDGTGSSYERYL. The gene calls are TRBV29-1 and TRBJ2-7; no DNA check was done on the table's D call, TRBD1. Germline lookup yields CDR1 SQVTM and CDR2 ANQGSEA. The CDR3 adds up to 14 amino acids, both ends counted.

There are many counts of this clonotype. This chain joins TRBV2 and TRBJ1-4; no clear D. The CDR3 totals 13 residues. V lost 6 bases to trimming and J lost 4 bases, with 9 bases between them. Looked up from germline, CDR1 is SNHLY and CDR2 is FYNNEI. The CDR3, as DNA: TGTGCCAGCAGCGGGTCCGGTAATGAAAAACTGTTTTTT. Translated, it gives CASSGSGNEKLFF.

In its sample, this clonotype was seen many times. This sequence joins TRBV4-3 and TRBJ2-3; D not resolved. The CDR3 runs to 14 residues. The germline V gene has CDR1 LGHNA and CDR2 YSLEER. V gave up 2 bases and J gave up 4 bases, with 10 bases separating them. The CDR3 DNA reads TGCGCCAGCAGCCAAACTTACCACGCAGATACGCAGTATTTT. Encoded protein: CASSQTYHADTQYF.

The sample holds many counts of this clonotype. The CDR3 is CASSQPGRSSYEQYF. CDR3 nucleotide sequence: TGTGCCAGCAGCCAACCGGGACGTAGCTCCTACGAGCAGTACTTC. The genes are TRBV4-2 and TRBJ2-7; D assignment may be TRBD1 or TRBD2 (5 bases each). Trimming removed 2 bases at V and 0 bases at J, with 11 bases between. The CDR3 extends over 15 amino acids. Germline V gene sequence: CDR1 LGHNA, CDR2 YNFKEQ.

Ten or more counts support this clonotype. The chain has TRBV4-2 and TRBJ2-7; D may be TRBD1 (5 bases). The germline CDR1 and CDR2 sequences are LGHNA and YNFKEQ. The CDR3 is made up of 14 amino acids. Trimming cost V 4 bases and J 6 bases, with 16 bases left between them. The CDR3 sequence is CASSPSGHRGEQYF. The DNA of the CDR3 is TGTGCCAGCAGCCCCTCAGGGCATCGCGGCGAGCAGTACTTC.

This chain connects TRBV2 to TRBJ1-1; unclear D gene. CDR3 size: 17 residues. V lost 0 bases and J 8 bases, leaving 22 bases between the germline ends. Germline V gene data show CDR1 as SNHLY and CDR2 as FYNNEI. In nucleotides, the CDR3 is TGTGCCAGCAGTGAAGCGCTTCCGGGGTCGATAAGTCCCGAAGCTTTCTTT. Amino acid sequence: CASSEALPGSISPEAFF.